This TCR beta chain emerged from a study of CD4 and CD8 cells across lung adenocarcinoma regions. A single record per CDR3 protein comes from TCRdb applying MiXCR to the PCR reads. The table shows approximately 11,000 distinct CDR3 sequences, with 50% to 65% occurring only once. Per germline, CDR1 WNHNN and CDR2 SYGVQD (reference sequence). CDR3 size: 20 residues. The patients had localized lung adenocarcinoma, a non-small cell subtype. This clonotype was seen repeatedly, ten times or more. A much bigger clone sits one base away, suggesting this may be a read error. Sequenced material: CD4+ T cells from the center of a lung tumor. The V call is TRBV10-1, the J call TRBJ2-1; TRBD1 aligns across 8 bases. The assigned J gene may be wrong: the sequence end matches TRBJ2-7 better. This clonotype was sampled from a male donor with lung adenocarcinoma. The CD4 and CD8 labels of this study may be unreliable. The CDR3 sequence is CASSEVPQGRGLSSLNEQYF. CDR3 bases: TGCGCCAGCAGTGAGGTCCCTCAAGGCAGGGGGCTTTCGTCCCTCAATGAGCAGTACTTC.